This T cell receptor beta chain comes out of a study of T cell repertoires in cytomegalovirus infection. Study overall: Indications came from public TCR beta signatures; they pointed to CMV infection and to a matching HLA type.

MiXCR, applied by TCRdb to the reads, yields one record per CDR3 protein. The sample has 150,000 to 200,000 distinct CDR3 sequences; roughly 20% are singletons. Trimming removed 7 bases at V and 2 bases at J, with 18 bases between. This CDR3 comprises 15 residues. The study, taken as a whole, reports: Frequencies of public TCR beta families were cumulated, and this identified carriers of CMV plus the relevant HLA. There were HLA-C-restricted CMV-specific TCR beta clonotypes dominating the ex vivo response.

A remark on this clonotype: Antigen unknown.

The V and J genes are TRBV23-1 and TRBJ2-7, with D tentatively TRBD1 or TRBD2 (5 bases each). TRBV23-1 is identified as an open reading frame with a role that is uncertain. This receptor was identified in a human donor in good health (CMV status not recorded). Some clones in this sample may be carry-over from other donors' samples. The sample comprised PBMCs. CDR3 protein: CASIPGPFFTYEQYF. The CDR3 DNA sequence: TGCGCCAGCATCCCGGGACCTTTTTTCACCTACGAGCAGTACTTC.